This TCR beta chain was identified during a study of identical twins. This clonotype was seen a few times. TCRdb used MiXCR to reprocess the 5' RACE reads, holding one entry per CDR3 protein. This table has 500,000 to 550,000 distinct CDR3 sequences, less than 25% appearing once. CDR1 is GTSNPN and CDR2 is SVGIG in the germline V gene (reference sequence). The length of the CDR3 is 12 residues. The V end lost 4 bases, the J end lost 7 bases, and 13 bases lay between the germline ends. A further study also used this sample, focusing on T cells expressing NK-cell markers.

This TCR derives from a woman aged 18-30 years in good health. Sequences were obtained from CD4+ T cells sorted from blood. V is TRBV30 and J is TRBJ1-1; D ambiguous. Written as DNA, the CDR3 is TGTGCCTGGACCTCATTCGGAGGTGAAGCTTTCTTT. This translates into CAWTSFGGEAFF. Drawing the rest from reference TRBV30 and TRBJ1-1, the complete variable domain is SQTIHQWPATLVQPVGSPLSLECTVEGTSNPNLYWYRQAAGRGLQLLFYSVGIGQISSEVPQNLSASRPQDRQFILSSKKLLLSDSGFYLCAWTSFGGEAFFGQGTRLTVV.